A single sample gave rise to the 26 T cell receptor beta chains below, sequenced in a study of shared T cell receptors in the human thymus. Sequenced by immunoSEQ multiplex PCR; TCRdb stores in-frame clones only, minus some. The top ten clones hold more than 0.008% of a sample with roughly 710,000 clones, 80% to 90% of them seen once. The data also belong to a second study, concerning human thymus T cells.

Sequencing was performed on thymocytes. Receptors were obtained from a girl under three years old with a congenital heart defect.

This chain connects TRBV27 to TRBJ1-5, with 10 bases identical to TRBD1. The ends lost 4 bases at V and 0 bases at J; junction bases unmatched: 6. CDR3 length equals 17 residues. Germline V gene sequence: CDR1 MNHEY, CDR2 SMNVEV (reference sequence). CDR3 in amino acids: CASSSGTGEPSNQPQHF. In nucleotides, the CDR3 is TGTGCCAGCAGTTCCGGGACAGGGGAACCTAGCAATCAGCCCCAGCATTTT.

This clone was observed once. Here the CDR3 DNA reads TGTGCCAGCAGTTACCTACGGGATCAAAACATTCAGTACTTC. It encodes CASSYLRDQNIQYF. The rearrangement joins TRBV6-6 to TRBJ2-4, with D possibly being TRBD2 (5 bases). The ends were cut back, 2 bases at V and 5 bases at J, with 10 bases in the middle. CDR3 length: 14 amino acids. The germline V gene encodes CDR1 MNHNY and CDR2 SVGAGI (reference sequence).

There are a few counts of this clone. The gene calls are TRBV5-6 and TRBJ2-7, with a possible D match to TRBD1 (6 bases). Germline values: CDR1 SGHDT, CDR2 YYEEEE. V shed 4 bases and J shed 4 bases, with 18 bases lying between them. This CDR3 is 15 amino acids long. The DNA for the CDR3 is TGTGCCAGCAGCCGTAGAAAACAGGGAAGTTACGAGCAGTACTTC. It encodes CASSRRKQGSYEQYF.

CDR3 in DNA: TGCGCCAGCAGCCAGGAGGACAGGGAATCCAGAGCTAACTATGGCTACACCTTC. Amino acids: CASSQEDRESRANYGYTF. The V gene is TRBV4-1, the J gene TRBJ1-2, with 8 nucleotides matching TRBD1. CDR1 and CDR2 (germline): MGHRA, YSYEKL. The CDR3 loop spans 18 amino acids. After removal of 3 bases from V and 0 bases from J, the junction contained 12 bases not matched to a gene.

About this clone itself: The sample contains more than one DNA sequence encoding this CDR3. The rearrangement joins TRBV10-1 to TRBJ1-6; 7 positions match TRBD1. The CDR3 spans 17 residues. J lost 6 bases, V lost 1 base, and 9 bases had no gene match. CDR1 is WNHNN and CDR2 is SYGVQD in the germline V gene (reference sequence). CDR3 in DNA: TGCGCCAGCAGTGAGTTATGTGACAGGGACTTTAATTCACCCCTCCACTTT. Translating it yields CASSELCDRDFNSPLHF.

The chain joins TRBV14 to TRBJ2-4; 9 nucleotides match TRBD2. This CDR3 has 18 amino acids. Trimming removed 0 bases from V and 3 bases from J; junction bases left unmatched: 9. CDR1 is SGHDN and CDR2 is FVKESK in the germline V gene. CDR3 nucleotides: TGTGCCAGCAGCCAAGATGGCGGGGGGGCCCCTGACAAAAACATTCAGTACTTC. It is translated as CASSQDGGGAPDKNIQYF.

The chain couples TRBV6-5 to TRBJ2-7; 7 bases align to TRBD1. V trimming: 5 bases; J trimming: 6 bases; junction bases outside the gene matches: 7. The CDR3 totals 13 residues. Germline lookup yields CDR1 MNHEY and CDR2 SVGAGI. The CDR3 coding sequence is TGTGCCAGCAGTCCGACAGGGCCGGGCGAGCAGTACTTC. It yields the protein CASSPTGPGEQYF.

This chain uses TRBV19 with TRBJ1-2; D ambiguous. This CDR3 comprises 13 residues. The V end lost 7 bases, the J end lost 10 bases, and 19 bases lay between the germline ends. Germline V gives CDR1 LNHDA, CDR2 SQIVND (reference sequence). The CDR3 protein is CASIRSGEVDYTF. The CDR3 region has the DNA TGTGCCAGTATACGCTCCGGGGAGGTGGACTACACCTTC.

The CDR3 coding sequence is TGTGCCAGCAGCCACCGGTGGGACAGGGGTCAGCCCCAGCATTTT. Translation: CASSHRWDRGQPQHF. The chain has TRBV5-5 and TRBJ1-5; 10 bases fit TRBD1. With 4 bases clipped from V and 6 bases from J, the junction kept 7 bases outside the gene matches. Looked up from germline, CDR1 is SGHKS and CDR2 is YYEKEE (reference sequence). The length of the CDR3 is 15 residues.

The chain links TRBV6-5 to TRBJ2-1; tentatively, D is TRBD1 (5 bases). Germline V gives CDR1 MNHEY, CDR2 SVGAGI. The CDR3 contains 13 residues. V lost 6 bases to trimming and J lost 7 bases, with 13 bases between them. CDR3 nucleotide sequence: TGTGCCAGCAGCACCGACAGCGTTAATGAGCAGTTCTTC. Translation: CASSTDSVNEQFF.

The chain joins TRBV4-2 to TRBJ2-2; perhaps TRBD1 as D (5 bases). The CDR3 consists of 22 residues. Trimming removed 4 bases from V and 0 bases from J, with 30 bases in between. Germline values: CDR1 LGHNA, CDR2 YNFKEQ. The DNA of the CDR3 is TGTGCCAGCAGCCCCAAATCGACAGCCGCCTGCGTGCTTACCCCGAACACCGGGGAGCTGTTTTTT. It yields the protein CASSPKSTAACVLTPNTGELFF.

The CDR3 is CASSGQGSPLHF. The CDR3, as DNA: TGTGCCAGCAGCGGACAGGGGTCACCCCTCCACTTT. The chain combines TRBV14 with TRBJ1-6, with TRBD1 identical over 9 bases. From germline, CDR1 is SGHDN and CDR2 FVKESK. CDR3 length: 12 amino acids. After removal of 5 bases from V and 10 bases from J, the junction contained 0 bases not matched to a gene.

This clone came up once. CDR3 coding DNA: TGTGCCAGTAGTAAGGACAGGCCGATCTATGGCTACACCTTC. Translation gives CASSKDRPIYGYTF. The V call is TRBV19, the J call TRBJ1-2; TRBD1 matches at 7 bases. J lost 4 bases, V lost 4 bases, and 6 bases had no gene match. The CDR3 runs to 14 residues. Per germline, CDR1 LNHDA and CDR2 SQIVND (reference sequence). The complete variable domain, with remaining parts taken from reference TRBV19 and TRBJ1-2, reads DGGITQSPKYLFRKEGQNVTLSCEQNLNHDAMYWYRQDPGQGLRLIYYSQIVNDFQKGDIAEGYSVSREKKESFPLTVTSAQKNPTAFYLCASSKDRPIYGYTFGSGTRLTVV.

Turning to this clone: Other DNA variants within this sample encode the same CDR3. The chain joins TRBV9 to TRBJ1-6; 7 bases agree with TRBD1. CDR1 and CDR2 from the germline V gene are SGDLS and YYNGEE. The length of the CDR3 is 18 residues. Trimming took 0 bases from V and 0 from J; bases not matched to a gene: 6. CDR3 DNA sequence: TGTGCCAGCAGCGTAGCTTGGGACAGCAGCTCCTATAATTCACCCCTCCACTTT. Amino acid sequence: CASSVAWDSSSYNSPLHF.

In DNA, the CDR3 is TGCAGCGTTGAAGAACCCCTGGACTTTCCCAAGCGGTCCCACTATGGCTACACCTTC. Its protein is CSVEEPLDFPKRSHYGYTF. This chain uses TRBV29-1 with TRBJ1-2, with D uncertain. Trimming pared 0 bases from V and 3 bases from J, leaving 26 bases between. The CDR3 extends over 19 amino acids. The V gene's germline CDR1 is SQVTM and CDR2 ANQGSEA.

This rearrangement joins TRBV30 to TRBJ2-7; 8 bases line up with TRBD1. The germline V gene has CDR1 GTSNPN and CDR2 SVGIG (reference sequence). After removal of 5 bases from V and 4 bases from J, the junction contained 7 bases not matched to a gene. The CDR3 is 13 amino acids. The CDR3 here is CAWETGAGYEQYF. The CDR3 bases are TGTGCCTGGGAGACAGGGGCGGGGTACGAGCAGTACTTC.

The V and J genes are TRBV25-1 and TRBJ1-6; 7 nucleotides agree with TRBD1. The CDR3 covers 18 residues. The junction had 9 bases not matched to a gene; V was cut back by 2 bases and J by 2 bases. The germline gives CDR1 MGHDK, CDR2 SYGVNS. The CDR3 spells CASSEGQASGTYNSPLHF. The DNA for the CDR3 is TGTGCCAGCAGTGAAGGACAGGCCTCAGGGACCTATAATTCACCCCTCCACTTT. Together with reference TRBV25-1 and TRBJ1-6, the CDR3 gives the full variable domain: EADIYQTPRYLVIGTGKKITLECSQTMGHDKMYWYQQDPGMELHLIHYSYGVNSTEKGDLSSESTVSRIRTEHFPLTLESARPSHTSQYLCASSEGQASGTYNSPLHFGNGTRLTVT.

CDR3 amino acids: CASSNPGRGMNTEAFF. The CDR3 DNA follows: TGTGCCAGTAGTAATCCCGGCAGGGGAATGAACACTGAAGCTTTCTTT. The V gene is TRBV19, the J gene TRBJ1-1; possibly TRBD1 for D (6 bases). Germline CDR1 LNHDA, CDR2 SQIVND (reference sequence). Trimming took off 4 bases at V and 0 bases at J, with 15 bases between the two ends. The CDR3 extends over 16 amino acids.

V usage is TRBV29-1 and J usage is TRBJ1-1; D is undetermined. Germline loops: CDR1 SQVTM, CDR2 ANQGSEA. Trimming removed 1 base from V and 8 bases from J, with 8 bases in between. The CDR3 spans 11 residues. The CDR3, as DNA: TGCAGCGTTGAAGGACGGCGGGAAGCTTTCTTT. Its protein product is CSVEGRREAFF.

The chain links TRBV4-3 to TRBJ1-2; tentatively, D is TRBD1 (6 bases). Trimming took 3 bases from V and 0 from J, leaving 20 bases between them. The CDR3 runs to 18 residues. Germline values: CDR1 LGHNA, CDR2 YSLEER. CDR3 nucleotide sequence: TGCGCCAGCAGCCAGGAGAGACAGGCGCCCTTAACTAACTATGGCTACACCTTC. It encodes CASSQERQAPLTNYGYTF.

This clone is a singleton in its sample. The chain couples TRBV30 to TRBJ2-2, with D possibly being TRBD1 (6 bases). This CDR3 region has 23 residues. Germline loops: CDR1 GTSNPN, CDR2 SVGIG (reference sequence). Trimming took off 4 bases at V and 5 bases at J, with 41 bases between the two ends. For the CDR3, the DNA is TGTGCCTGGATGGGGGTCCATACACCAAGGGTCTGGATAGGGGGTACGAGGACCGGGGAGCTGTTTTTT. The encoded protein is CAWMGVHTPRVWIGGTRTGELFF.

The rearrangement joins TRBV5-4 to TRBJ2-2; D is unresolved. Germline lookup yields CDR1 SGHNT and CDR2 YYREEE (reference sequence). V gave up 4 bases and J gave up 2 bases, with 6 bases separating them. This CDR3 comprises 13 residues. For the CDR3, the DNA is TGTGCCAGCAGCCCCGTCAACACCGGGGAGCTGTTTTTT. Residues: CASSPVNTGELFF.

CDR3 DNA sequence: TGCGCCAGCAGTGGGCCCGACAGGAATTCACCCCTCCACTTT. Residues: CASSGPDRNSPLHF. This rearrangement joins TRBV10-1 to TRBJ1-6, with D maybe TRBD1 (6 bases). The germline CDR1 and CDR2 sequences are WNHNN and SYGVQD (reference sequence). This CDR3 has 14 residues. V shed 4 bases and J shed 7 bases, with 11 bases lying between them.

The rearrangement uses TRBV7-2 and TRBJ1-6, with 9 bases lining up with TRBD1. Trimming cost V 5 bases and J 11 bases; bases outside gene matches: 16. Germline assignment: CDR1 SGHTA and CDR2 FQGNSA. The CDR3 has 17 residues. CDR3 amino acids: CASSGTGFELLVPPLHF. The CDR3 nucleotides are TGTGCCAGCAGCGGGACAGGGTTTGAGTTATTGGTTCCACCCCTCCACTTT.

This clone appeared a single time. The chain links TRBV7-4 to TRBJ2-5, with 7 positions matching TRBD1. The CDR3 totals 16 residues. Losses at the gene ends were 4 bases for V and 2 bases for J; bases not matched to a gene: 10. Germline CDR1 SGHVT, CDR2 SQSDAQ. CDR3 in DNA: TGTGCCAGCAGCTCCTCCGGGACAGCACCTCAAGAGACCCAGTACTTC. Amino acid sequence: CASSSSGTAPQETQYF.

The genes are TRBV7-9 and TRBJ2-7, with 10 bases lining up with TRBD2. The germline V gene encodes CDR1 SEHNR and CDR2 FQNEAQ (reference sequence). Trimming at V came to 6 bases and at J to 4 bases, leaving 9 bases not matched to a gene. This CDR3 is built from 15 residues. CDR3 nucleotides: TGTGCCAGCAGTTCCGGGACTAGCGTTGTGTACGAGCAGTACTTC. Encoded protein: CASSSGTSVVYEQYF. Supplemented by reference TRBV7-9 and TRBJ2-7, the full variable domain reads DTGVSQNPRHKITKRGQNVTFRCDPISEHNRLYWYRQTLGQGPEFLTYFQNEAQLEKSRLLSDRFSAERPKGSFSTLEIQRTEQGDSAMYLCASSSGTSVVYEQYFGPGTRLTVT.